The 15 T cell receptor beta chains below were found in one sample sequenced in a study of blood T cells in healthy people across ages (dated by TCRdb to between 2014 and 2017). The library was obtained by 5' RACE. The run used an Illumina HiSeq 2500. A second PCR of about 7 to 12 cycles was run with a J-beta primer mix and a sample-barcoded 5' primer. TCRdb reran the public reads through fastp at Q25 and MiXCR, keeping productive beta chains. Every CDR3 protein is listed once, alongside the most common genes and DNA of its rows. The sample has some 1.5 million distinct CDR3 sequences on record, roughly 28% of them singletons. The ten biggest clones cover approximately 7.7% of the sample. Material: blood. The receptor set was obtained from a woman younger than 45 in good health.

This clonotype was observed once. V gene TRBV5-1 combines with J gene TRBJ2-3; no clear D gene. Between the trimmed V and J ends, which lost 0 bases and 1 base, there was a span of 9 bases. Germline CDR1 reads SGHRS; CDR2 reads YFSETQ. The CDR3 length is 15 residues. CDR3 residues: CASSLGGCGTDTQYF. CDR3 bases: TGCGCCAGCAGCTTGGGGGGATGTGGCACAGATACGCAGTATTTT.

In regard to this clonotype: With a much larger clone just one base away, this may be a read error. This chain links TRBV28 with TRBJ2-6, with a possible D match to TRBD1 (5 bases). The CDR3 contains 15 residues. Germline-derived CDR1 and CDR2 are MDHEN and SYDVKM. In DNA form, the CDR3 reads TGTGCCAGCAGTTTGTCGGATACTGGGGCCAACGTCCGGACTTTC. It codes for CASSLSDTGANVRTF. Together with reference TRBV28 and TRBJ2-6, the CDR3 gives the full variable domain: DVKVTQSSRYLVKRTGEKVFLECVQDMDHENMFWYRQDPGLGLRLIYFSYDVKMKEKGDIPEGYSVSREKKERFSLILESASTNQTSMYLCASSLSDTGANVRTFGAGSRLTVL.

The chain combines TRBV30 with TRBJ1-2; no clear D. Per germline, CDR1 GTSNPN and CDR2 SVGIG (reference sequence). The CDR3 covers 13 residues. Trimming shortened V by 0 bases and J by 2 bases, and 7 bases separated the two germline ends. For the CDR3, the DNA is TGTGCCTGGAGTGTAAGCGGGAACTATGGCTACACCTTC. It codes for CAWSVSGNYGYTF.

This clonotype has only a few counts. This chain joins TRBV20-1 and TRBJ2-6; D might be TRBD1 (5 bases). V lost 2 bases to trimming and J lost 0 bases, with 11 bases between them. The germline V gene has CDR1 DFQATT and CDR2 SNEGSKA (reference sequence). The CDR3 contains 16 residues. In DNA, the CDR3 is TGCAGTGCTAGATCCCAGGGTTTCTCTGGGGCCAACGTCCTGACTTTC. Translated: CSARSQGFSGANVLTF.

This clonotype was picked up a small number of times. V is TRBV29-1 and J is TRBJ2-1; D is possibly TRBD1 (6 bases). There are 14 residues in the CDR3. Germline assignment: CDR1 SQVTM and CDR2 ANQGSEA. Between the trimmed V and J ends, which lost 8 bases and 6 bases, there was a span of 20 bases. The CDR3 coding sequence is TGCAGCTCTAATACAGGGAACCGAGTCAATGAGCAGTTCTTC. It codes for CSSNTGNRVNEQFF.

J is TRBJ1-5 and V is TRBV7-9, with a tentative D call TRBD1 (5 bases). Germline loops: CDR1 SEHNR, CDR2 FQNEAQ (reference sequence). This CDR3 has 14 amino acids. Trimming removed 4 bases from V and 5 bases from J, with 12 bases in between. The CDR3 sequence: CASSSYGGDQPQHF. CDR3 in DNA: TGTGCCAGCAGCTCGTACGGGGGGGATCAGCCCCAGCATTTT.

This clonotype was counted ten times or more. The rearrangement joins TRBV18 to TRBJ2-1; 8 nucleotides match TRBD1. The CDR3 covers 14 residues. V trimming: 8 bases; J trimming: 4 bases; junction bases outside the gene matches: 7. Germline loops: CDR1 KGHSH, CDR2 LQKENI. The CDR3 coding sequence is TGTGCCAGCAGCCCTAGACAGGGGTACAATGAGCAGTTCTTC. Its translation is CASSPRQGYNEQFF.

V and J are TRBV12-3 or TRBV12-4 and TRBJ2-3; a weak D match, TRBD1 (6 bases). Trimming left V 4 bases short and J 4 bases short, with 15 bases between. The CDR3 consists of 15 residues. Here the CDR3 DNA reads TGTGCCAGCAGTTGGAAAACAGGGAGTCCAGATACGCAGTATTTT. Translating gives CASSWKTGSPDTQYF.

Note on this clonotype: Germline is not matched at one junction end, which may reflect a read error. The J gene is TRBJ1-2, the V gene TRBV24-1; D is ambiguous. This CDR3 is built from 14 residues. CDR1 is KGHDR and CDR2 is SFDVKD in the germline V gene. In DNA, the CDR3 is TGTGTCACCAGTGACCTGGACGGGAACGGAGGCTACACCTTC. Protein: CVTSDLDGNGGYTF.

J is TRBJ1-2 and V is TRBV12-3 or TRBV12-4; unclear D gene. The ends were cut back, 2 bases at V and 7 bases at J, with 8 bases in the middle. The CDR3 is made up of 12 amino acids. The CDR3 coding sequence is TGTGCCAGCAGTTTATTGTCCGCTGGCTACACCTTC. Translated, it gives CASSLLSAGYTF.

Many counts were recorded for this clonotype. The chain joins TRBV12-5 to TRBJ1-1, with D possibly matching TRBD1 (5 bases). In germline, CDR1 is LGHNT, CDR2 FRNRAP. The CDR3 runs 13 residues. Between the trimmed V and J ends, which lost 5 bases and 5 bases, there was a span of 12 bases. The CDR3 reads CASGGTAGTEAFF. DNA for the CDR3: TGTGCTAGTGGTGGGACTGCCGGAACTGAAGCTTTCTTT. Full variable domain (remainder filled in from reference TRBV12-5 and TRBJ1-1): DARVTQTPRHKVTEMGQEVTMRCQPILGHNTVFWYRQTMMQGLELLAYFRNRAPLDDSGMPKDRFSAEMPDATLATLKIQPSEPRDSAVYFCASGGTAGTEAFFGQGTRLTVV.

This clonotype was observed a few times. This chain uses TRBV9 with TRBJ2-7, with D perhaps assigned TRBD1 or TRBD2 (5 bases each). Germline loops: CDR1 SGDLS, CDR2 YYNGEE. This CDR3 contains 15 residues. Trimming took off 4 bases at V and 5 bases at J, with 19 bases between the two ends. The CDR3: CASSPRSGTVDEQYF. The CDR3, as DNA: TGTGCCAGCAGCCCACGTTCCGGGACGGTGGACGAGCAGTACTTC.

This clonotype was counted a few times. The rearrangement links TRBV20-1 to TRBJ2-7; no clear D. CDR1 is DFQATT, CDR2 SNEGSKA, per germline (reference sequence). This CDR3 comprises 12 residues. V gave up 4 bases and J gave up 3 bases, with 10 bases separating them. CDR3 coding DNA: TGCAGTGCTAATGCGGCAGACTACGAGCAGTACTTC. It is translated as CSANAADYEQYF.

This chain connects TRBV20-1 to TRBJ1-5; the match to TRBD1 covers 7 bases. V was clipped by 6 bases and J by 6 bases; unmatched bases: 8. The CDR3 has 13 residues. Germline V lookup: CDR1 DFQATT, CDR2 SNEGSKA (reference sequence). In DNA, the CDR3 is TGCAGTGCACGGGACAGACTCTCTCAGCCCCAGCATTTT. Translating gives CSARDRLSQPQHF.

This clonotype appeared a few times. The gene calls are TRBV20-1 and TRBJ2-1, with TRBD1 identical over 9 bases. Losses at the gene ends were 6 bases for V and 4 bases for J; bases not matched to a gene: 7. Germline V gives CDR1 DFQATT, CDR2 SNEGSKA (reference sequence). This CDR3 has 14 amino acids. CDR3 in DNA: TGCAGTGCAACGACAGGGGGGCGTTACAATGAGCAGTTCTTC. It yields the protein CSATTGGRYNEQFF.